This entry lists 29 T cell receptor beta chains sequenced from one sample in a study of cytomegalovirus exposure and HLA in healthy donors. Primers: 60 Vbeta forward and 13 Jbeta reverse. Using immunoSEQ multiplex PCR, the repertoire was profiled, and TCRdb retains in-frame clones only, with some absent. Counted here are approximately 110,000 clones, 77% occurring once; the ten biggest clones make up 10% to 15%. Specimen: PBMCs. These receptor sequences come from a woman aged 40 to 50 in good health and CMV-seropositive.

This clone has a handful of counts. The chain recombines TRBV20-1 with TRBJ1-2; D unresolved. Trimming cost V 6 bases and J 8 bases, with 10 bases left between them. The CDR3 runs to 10 residues. Looked up from germline, CDR1 is DFQATT and CDR2 is SNEGSKA (reference sequence). CDR3 sequence reads: CSANYQGYTF. The CDR3 DNA reads TGCAGTGCCAACTATCAAGGCTACACCTTC.

The gene calls are TRBV7-2 and TRBJ1-1, with 8 bases identical to TRBD1. This CDR3 spans 15 amino acids. Trimming took 4 bases from V and 1 from J; bases not matched to a gene: 5. Germline V gene lookup returns CDR1 SGHTA and CDR2 FQGNSA. CDR3 sequence reads: CASSSDRDPNTEAFF. In DNA, the CDR3 is TGTGCCAGCAGCTCGGACAGGGACCCGAACACTGAAGCTTTCTTT.

The chain has TRBV15 and TRBJ2-4, with 11 bases that match TRBD2. This CDR3 region has 17 residues. Trimming took 0 bases from V and 9 from J; bases not matched to a gene: 10. Germline loops: CDR1 LNHNV, CDR2 YYDKDF (reference sequence). The CDR3 region is CATSREALAGVFGIQYF. CDR3 DNA: TGTGCCACCAGCAGAGAGGCACTAGCGGGAGTCTTCGGCATTCAGTACTTC.

The chain is built from TRBV7-6 and TRBJ2-7; 7 bases match TRBD2. In germline, CDR1 is SGHVS, CDR2 FNYEAQ. Trimming took 0 bases from V and 3 from J; bases not matched to a gene: 5. This CDR3 region has 15 residues. The CDR3 DNA follows: TGTGCCAGCAGCTTAGCCTTTGGGGGGGTCTACGAGCAGTACTTC. Encoded protein: CASSLAFGGVYEQYF.

The genes are TRBV6-5 and TRBJ2-1, with 8 bases fitting TRBD2. From germline, CDR1 is MNHEY and CDR2 SVGAGI. V lost 6 bases, J lost 6 bases, and 10 bases stayed unmatched. CDR3 length equals 15 residues. CDR3 in amino acids: CASRLTGLGANEQFF. The CDR3 nucleotides are TGTGCCAGCAGACTAACGGGACTAGGAGCCAATGAGCAGTTCTTC.

Concerning this clone itself: Germline and junction disagree at one end, which may indicate a read error. The chain couples TRBV4-1 to TRBJ2-5; 10 bases are a match to TRBD2. Germline assignment: CDR1 MGHRA and CDR2 YSYEKL. The CDR3 contains 15 residues. The CDR3 loop is CASRQAGGPRETQYF. For the CDR3, the DNA is TGCGCCAGCAGGCAAGCGGGAGGGCCTAGGGAGACCCAGTACTTC.

In this sample, this clone turned up a few times. V is TRBV4-1 and J is TRBJ2-3; TRBD2 matches at 8 bases. V was clipped by 1 base and J by 1 base; unmatched bases: 10. The CDR3 consists of 18 residues. Germline V gene sequence: CDR1 MGHRA, CDR2 YSYEKL. CDR3 DNA: TGCGCCAGCAGCCAAGGGCTAGCGGGTGTGAGGGGCACAGATACGCAGTATTTT. Protein: CASSQGLAGVRGTDTQYF.

V is TRBV5-6 and J is TRBJ2-1; D is perhaps TRBD1 (5 bases). Trimming took off 1 base at V and 3 bases at J, with 11 bases between the two ends. The CDR3 runs to 15 residues. Germline V gene lookup returns CDR1 SGHDT and CDR2 YYEEEE. The DNA for the CDR3 is TGTGCCAGCAGCTTGACAGGAGAAAACTACAATGAGCAGTTCTTC. It is translated as CASSLTGENYNEQFF.

This chain's CDR3 is CSVEGGGGDYGYTF. As DNA, the CDR3 is TGCAGCGTTGAGGGTGGGGGGGGAGACTATGGCTACACCTTC. The chain links TRBV29-1 to TRBJ1-2; D might be TRBD1 (5 bases). The CDR3 is made up of 14 amino acids. V gave up 3 bases and J gave up 3 bases, with 14 bases separating them. Germline V gene lookup returns CDR1 SQVTM and CDR2 ANQGSEA.

The chain joins TRBV19 to TRBJ1-2, with 7 bases fitting TRBD1. Germline loops: CDR1 LNHDA, CDR2 SQIVND (reference sequence). Germline trimming cut 3 bases from V and 3 bases from J; bases unmatched to any gene: 7. The CDR3 spans 15 residues. CDR3 protein: CASSILGQKDYGYTF. CDR3 sequence (DNA): TGTGCCAGTAGTATCTTGGGACAGAAGGACTATGGCTACACCTTC. The full variable domain, its missing parts supplied by reference TRBV19 and TRBJ1-2, is DGGITQSPKYLFRKEGQNVTLSCEQNLNHDAMYWYRQDPGQGLRLIYYSQIVNDFQKGDIAEGYSVSREKKESFPLTVTSAQKNPTAFYLCASSILGQKDYGYTFGSGTRLTVV.

This clone has just one count. The rearrangement joins TRBV11-1 to TRBJ2-1, with 8 bases that match TRBD2. CDR3 length: 16 amino acids. CDR1 is SGHAT and CDR2 is FQDESV in the germline V gene (reference sequence). With 4 bases clipped from V and 3 bases from J, the junction kept 8 bases outside the gene matches. CDR3 DNA: TGTGCCAGCAGCTCCCAGACTAGCGAGAACTACAATGAGCAGTTCTTC. Its translation: CASSSQTSENYNEQFF.

The chain has TRBV5-6 and TRBJ2-7, with D possibly being TRBD2 (6 bases). The germline V and J ends were trimmed by 2 bases and 4 bases, with 13 bases remaining between them. The germline V gene has CDR1 SGHDT and CDR2 YYEEEE. This CDR3 contains 14 residues. For the CDR3, the DNA is TGTGCCAGCAGCTTAGGCGCAGGGACTTACGAGCAGTACTTC. This sequence encodes CASSLGAGTYEQYF.

V is TRBV4-1 and J is TRBJ2-7; D perhaps matches TRBD2 (6 bases). Germline V gene data show CDR1 as MGHRA and CDR2 as YSYEKL. This CDR3 has 17 amino acids. The germline V and J ends were trimmed by 0 bases and 0 bases, with 15 bases remaining between them. The CDR3 is CASSQDLTGSDSYEQYF. CDR3 sequence (DNA): TGCGCCAGCAGCCAAGATCTAACCGGGAGCGACTCCTACGAGCAGTACTTC.

The rearrangement links TRBV5-1 to TRBJ1-2, with 12 bases aligning to TRBD1. This CDR3 spans 18 amino acids. Germline trimming cut 0 bases from V and 5 bases from J; bases unmatched to any gene: 11. Germline V gene lookup returns CDR1 SGHRS and CDR2 YFSETQ. As DNA, the CDR3 is TGCGCCAGCAGCTTGGCCACGGGACAGGGGGCGCAGTGGTATGGCTACACCTTC. Its protein is CASSLATGQGAQWYGYTF. Supplemented by reference TRBV5-1 and TRBJ1-2, the full variable domain reads KAGVTQTPRYLIKTRGQQVTLSCSPISGHRSVSWYQQTPGQGLQFLFEYFSETQRNKGNFPGRFSGRQFSNSRSEMNVSTLELGDSALYLCASSLATGQGAQWYGYTFGSGTRLTVV.

In DNA, the CDR3 is TGTGCCAGCAGGAACCAGGTGGAAAACATTCAGTACTTC. It is translated as CASRNQVENIQYF. This rearrangement joins TRBV6-6 to TRBJ2-4; D gene ambiguous. Germline CDR1 and CDR2: MNHNY and SVGAGI (reference sequence). The CDR3 loop spans 13 amino acids. The germline V and J ends were trimmed by 6 bases and 5 bases, with 11 bases remaining between them.

This clone occurred once. The J gene is TRBJ2-4, the V gene TRBV11-2; D remains ambiguous. Trimming pared 0 bases from V and 0 bases from J, leaving 9 bases between. Looked up from germline, CDR1 is SGHAT and CDR2 is FQNNGV. The length of the CDR3 is 16 residues. The CDR3 reads CASSLDINLAKNIQYF. In DNA form, the CDR3 reads TGTGCCAGCAGCTTAGATATCAACTTAGCCAAAAACATTCAGTACTTC.

This chain joins TRBV5-4 and TRBJ2-5; TRBD1 is a possible D gene (6 bases). The CDR3 is 14 residues long. V was clipped by 9 bases and J by 0 bases, with 15 bases between them. The germline V gene has CDR1 SGHNT and CDR2 YYREEE (reference sequence). The CDR3 loop is CAIEPGANQETQYF. The CDR3 DNA follows: TGTGCCATCGAACCAGGGGCCAACCAAGAGACCCAGTACTTC.

The table lists this clone with a few counts. The chain joins TRBV27 to TRBJ2-5; tentatively, D is TRBD2 (6 bases). The CDR3 length is 14 residues. The germline CDR1 and CDR2 sequences are MNHEY and SMNVEV (reference sequence). V lost 6 bases and J lost 3, with 14 bases in between. DNA for the CDR3: TGTGCCAGCAGCTCCGGGACTTATAAAGAGACCCAGTACTTC. Encoded protein: CASSSGTYKETQYF.

The chain carries TRBV28 and TRBJ2-7; TRBD2 is a possible D gene (6 bases). The CDR3 runs 14 residues. Germline V gene lookup returns CDR1 MDHEN and CDR2 SYDVKM. V lost 6 bases, J lost 3 bases, and 15 bases lay in between. The CDR3 loop is CASSLGLANYEQYF. CDR3 sequence (DNA): TGTGCCAGCAGCCTGGGGCTAGCGAACTACGAGCAGTACTTC.

The genes are TRBV28 and TRBJ2-5; 9 bases are a match to TRBD1. CDR3 length: 15 amino acids. Trimming took 4 bases from V and 2 from J; bases not matched to a gene: 5. Germline CDR1 and CDR2: MDHEN and SYDVKM. The CDR3 bases are TGTGCCAGCAGTTCGACAGGGGGATCTCAAGAGACCCAGTACTTC. Protein product: CASSSTGGSQETQYF.

The genes are TRBV28 and TRBJ2-7; 8 bases fit TRBD2. Germline V gene data show CDR1 as MDHEN and CDR2 as SYDVKM. CDR3 size: 15 residues. Trimming took 4 bases from V and 4 from J; bases not matched to a gene: 9. The CDR3 nucleotides are TGTGCCAGCAGTTCCACCGCGGGAGGAAGGTACGAGCAGTACTTC. Its protein product is CASSSTAGGRYEQYF.

The rearrangement links TRBV4-2 to TRBJ1-6; 7 nucleotides match TRBD1. Looked up from germline, CDR1 is LGHNA and CDR2 is YNFKEQ. The trim removed 2 bases at V and 9 bases at J, leaving 10 bases unmatched. The CDR3 is 16 residues long. CDR3 in DNA: TGTGCCAGCAGCCAACAACCCGGGACAGAGATTTCACCCCTCCACTTT. Translation gives CASSQQPGTEISPLHF.

The J gene is TRBJ2-1, the V gene TRBV27; possibly TRBD1 for D (5 bases). The CDR3 has 14 amino acids. Germline CDR1 and CDR2: MNHEY and SMNVEV (reference sequence). Trimming left V 7 bases short and J 6 bases short, with 16 bases between. The CDR3 DNA reads as TGTGCCAGCACCGCCCCGGGCAGGGCCAATGAGCAGTTCTTC. Its protein is CASTAPGRANEQFF.

This chain joins TRBV30 and TRBJ2-5; D is possibly TRBD1 (5 bases). The germline gives CDR1 GTSNPN, CDR2 SVGIG (reference sequence). The CDR3 totals 13 residues. Trimming cost V 2 bases and J 1 base, with 8 bases left between them. CDR3 nucleotides: TGTGCCTGGAGTATGACAGCCCAAGAGACCCAGTACTTC. Translation: CAWSMTAQETQYF.

This chain uses TRBV2 with TRBJ2-2; 8 positions match TRBD1. In germline, CDR1 is SNHLY, CDR2 FYNNEI. V shed 6 bases, J shed 1 base, and the junction held 7 bases outside the gene matches. This CDR3 has 16 amino acids. CDR3 sequence reads: CASSGLGTGNTGELFF. The CDR3 coding sequence is TGTGCCAGCAGCGGGCTGGGGACAGGGAACACCGGGGAGCTGTTTTTT.

CDR3 DNA sequence: TGCGCCAGCAGCTTACAGGGAAAGAACTATGGCTACACCTTC. Translated, it gives CASSLQGKNYGYTF. The chain uses TRBV5-1 and TRBJ1-2; possible D gene TRBD1, 6 bases. V lost 2 bases and J 2 bases, leaving 10 bases between the germline ends. Germline V lookup: CDR1 SGHRS, CDR2 YFSETQ. The CDR3 has 14 residues.

This clone was detected a few times. This chain links TRBV5-4 with TRBJ1-2, with D perhaps TRBD1 (5 bases). This CDR3 is 13 amino acids long. CDR1 is SGHNT, CDR2 YYREEE, per germline (reference sequence). The V end was cut by 1 base, the J end by 5 bases, with 9 bases between. CDR3 residues: CASSLPGKYGYTF. CDR3 nucleotides: TGTGCCAGCAGCTTGCCAGGGAAATATGGCTACACCTTC.

This clone has only a few counts. CDR3 bases: TGTGCCAGCAGCCGAGGGTCAGGCACTGAAGCTTTCTTT. Translation gives CASSRGSGTEAFF. The chain employs TRBV7-9 and TRBJ1-1; D call uncertain. This CDR3 comprises 13 residues. V dropped 5 bases and J dropped 4 bases, with 11 bases sitting between them. Germline CDR1 SEHNR, CDR2 FQNEAQ (reference sequence).

The V call is TRBV7-8, the J call TRBJ2-3; 8 nucleotides align to TRBD2. CDR1 is SGHVS, CDR2 FQNEAQ, per germline. V was clipped by 6 bases and J by 2 bases; unmatched bases: 10. The CDR3 totals 16 residues. The DNA of the CDR3 is TGTGCCAGCAGGAGCCCGGGACTAGGGGACACAGATACGCAGTATTTT. Its translation: CASRSPGLGDTDTQYF. Full variable domain (missing parts from reference TRBV7-8 and TRBJ2-3): GAGVSQSPRYKVAKRGQDVALRCDPISGHVSLFWYQQALGQGPEFLTYFQNEAQLDKSGLPSDRFFAERPEGSVSTLKIQRTQQEDSAVYLCASRSPGLGDTDTQYFGPGTRLTVL.